This TCR beta chain comes out of a study of cytomegalovirus exposure and HLA in healthy donors (dated by TCRdb to the late 2010s). Study-wide context: A later analysis indicated that the roughly 130 validation repertoires were generated on the platform also employed for the 700 or so repertoires of the first cohort. Besides the first cohort of approximately 670 subjects, a separate validation cohort made up of 120 different subjects was used. The study aimed to test whether signatures of past pathogen exposure could be identified by cataloging public T cell receptors. To predict cytomegalovirus infection status, the study combined high-throughput TCR immunosequencing, statistical association of individual TCRs with disease status, and machine learning. Here is what the overall study found, with its caveats: A total of roughly 160 TCR beta chains were listed by the study as associated with cytomegalovirus. Of the cluster scores, approximately 95% were above 0 in a later analysis, which found that TCRs clustered in the first cohort also tended to co-occur in the 120 or so validation repertoires. The authors suggested that the approach could potentially be generalized to other disease states and immunological phenotypes. A few of the identified cytomegalovirus-associated TCR beta chains were confirmed in vitro to be specific for cytomegalovirus antigens. Cytomegalovirus status was reported to be diagnosed by the classifier with high specificity and sensitivity in both the original and validation cohorts. Most TCR sequences were seen in very few donors, while some public TCRs were found in many individuals. A later analysis had no HLA typing for the validation cohort, so co-occurrence there was scored across all 130 or so repertoires.

With regard to this clone: Which antigen it targets is not known. Per-base quality was not reported, and no clone a single base away is much larger than it. The same CDR3 can be traced to other DNA sequences in this sample.

There are 12 amino acids in the CDR3, from cysteine to phenylalanine inclusive. Of the read, only the CDR3 DNA is kept; its 36 bases are in frame from base 1. V and J are truncated by 3 bases and 7 bases respectively, leaving an intervening sequence of 9 bases. CDR1 is given as SNHLY and CDR2 as FYNNEI, both from the germline V gene. Separate from the approximately 670-subject first cohort, the validation cohort of roughly 110 subjects was the group to which the donors belonged. The method behind the library was the immunoSEQ multiplex PCR assay. The paper's processing steps were these. To diagnose cytomegalovirus status from the catalog of TCR beta chain sequences, a statistical classification framework was built. TCRdb obtained this table from immuneACCESS and retained in-frame rearrangements with V and J assigned. These tables miss some clones; where compared with another copy, unresolved V genes account for less than half of the shortfall, and the remainder is unexplained. The V and J calls and the clone size are those of that table, but D and trimming were determined from the DNA. This sample gives 100,000 or so clones in total; roughly nine tenths of them show up just once. The ten largest clones capture over 3% of the sample.

The V and J segments used are TRBV2 and TRBJ1-2; TRBD1 could be the D gene, as 5 bases match. The material sequenced was PBMCs. The receptor's source is a woman under 30 in good health and CMV-seropositive. Here the CDR3 is given as CASSEGTGGYTF. The nucleotide sequence is given as TGTGCCAGCAGTGAGGGGACTGGTGGCTACACCTTC. Supplemented by the reference TRBV2 and TRBJ1-2 proteins around the CDR3, the complete variable domain is EPEVTQTPSHQVTQMGQEVILRCVPISNHLYFYWYRQILGQKVEFLVSFYNNEISEKSEIFDDQFSVERPDGSNFTLKIRSTKLEDSAMYFCASSEGTGGYTFGSGTRLTVV.